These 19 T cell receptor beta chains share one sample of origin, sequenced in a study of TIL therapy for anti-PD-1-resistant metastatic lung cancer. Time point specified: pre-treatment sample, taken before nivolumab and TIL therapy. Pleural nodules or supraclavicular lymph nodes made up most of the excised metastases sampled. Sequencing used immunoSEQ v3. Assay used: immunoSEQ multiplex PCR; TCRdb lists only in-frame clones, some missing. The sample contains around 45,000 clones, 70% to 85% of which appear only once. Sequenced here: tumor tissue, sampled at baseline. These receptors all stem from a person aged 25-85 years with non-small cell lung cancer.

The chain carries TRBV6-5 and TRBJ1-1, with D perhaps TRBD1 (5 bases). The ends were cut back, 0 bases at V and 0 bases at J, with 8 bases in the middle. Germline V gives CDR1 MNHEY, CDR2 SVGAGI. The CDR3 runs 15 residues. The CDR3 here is CASSYSGPLNTEAFF. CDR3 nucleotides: TGTGCCAGCAGTTACTCGGGGCCCTTGAACACTGAAGCTTTCTTT.

DNA of the CDR3: TGTGCCAGTAAGGTAGCGGGATTCACAGATACGCAGTATTTT. Translated, it gives CASKVAGFTDTQYF. This chain connects TRBV19 to TRBJ2-3; 8 nucleotides agree with TRBD2. V dropped 7 bases and J dropped 2; count of bases not matched to a gene: 5. The CDR3 covers 14 residues. Per the germline V gene, CDR1 is LNHDA and CDR2 is SQIVND (reference sequence).

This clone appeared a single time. This CDR3 is CASRQMNTEAFF. In DNA form, the CDR3 reads TGTGCCAGTAGACAAATGAACACTGAAGCTTTCTTT. The rearrangement links TRBV19 to TRBJ1-1; D not resolved. V was trimmed by 6 bases and J by 0 bases, leaving 5 bases between them. The germline CDR1 and CDR2 sequences are LNHDA and SQIVND (reference sequence). The CDR3 is 12 amino acids.

The CDR3 region is CASSQDGTAKFTF. Written as DNA, the CDR3 is TGCGCCAGCAGCCAAGATGGAACAGCCAAATTTACCTTC. This chain connects TRBV4-1 to TRBJ1-2; unclear D gene. V lost 0 bases and J 14 bases, leaving 16 bases between the germline ends. This CDR3 has 13 residues. Germline CDR1 is MGHRA and CDR2 is YSYEKL.

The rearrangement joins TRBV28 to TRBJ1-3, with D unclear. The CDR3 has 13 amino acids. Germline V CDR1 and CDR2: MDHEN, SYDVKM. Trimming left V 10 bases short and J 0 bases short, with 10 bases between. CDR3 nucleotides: TGTGCCACCAGCTATTTCTCTGGAAACACCATATATTTT. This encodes CATSYFSGNTIYF.

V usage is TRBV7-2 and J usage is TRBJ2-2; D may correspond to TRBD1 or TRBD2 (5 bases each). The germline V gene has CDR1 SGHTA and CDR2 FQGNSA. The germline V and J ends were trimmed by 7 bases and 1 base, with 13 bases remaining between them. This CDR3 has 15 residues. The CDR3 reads CASTIGDVNTGELFF. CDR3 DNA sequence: TGTGCCAGCACCATAGGGGACGTGAACACCGGGGAGCTGTTTTTT. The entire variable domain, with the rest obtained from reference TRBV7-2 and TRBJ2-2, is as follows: GAGVSQSPSNKVTEKGKDVELRCDPISGHTALYWYRQSLGQGLEFLIYFQGNSAPDKSGLPSDRFSAERTGGSVSTLTIQRTQQEDSAVYLCASTIGDVNTGELFFGEGSRLTVL.

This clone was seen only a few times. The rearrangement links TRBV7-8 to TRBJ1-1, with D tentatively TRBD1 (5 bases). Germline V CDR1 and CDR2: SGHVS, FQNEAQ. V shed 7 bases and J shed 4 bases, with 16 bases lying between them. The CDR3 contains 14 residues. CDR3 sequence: CASTRAGGSTEAFF. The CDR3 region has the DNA TGTGCCAGCACCCGAGCGGGGGGGTCCACTGAAGCTTTCTTT.

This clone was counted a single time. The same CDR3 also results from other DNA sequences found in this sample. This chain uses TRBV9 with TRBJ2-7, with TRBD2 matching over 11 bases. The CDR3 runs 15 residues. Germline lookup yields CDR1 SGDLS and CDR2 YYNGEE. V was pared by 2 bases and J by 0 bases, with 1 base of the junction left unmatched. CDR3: CASSVGLAGSYEQYF. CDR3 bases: TGTGCCAGCAGCGTCGGACTAGCGGGCTCCTACGAGCAGTACTTC.

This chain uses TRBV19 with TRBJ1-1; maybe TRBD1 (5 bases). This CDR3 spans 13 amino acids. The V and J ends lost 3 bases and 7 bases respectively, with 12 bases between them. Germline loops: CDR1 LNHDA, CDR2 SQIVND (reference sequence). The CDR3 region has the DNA TGTGCCAGTAGTATCTTTTTGGGGGATGAAGCTTTCTTT. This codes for CASSIFLGDEAFF.

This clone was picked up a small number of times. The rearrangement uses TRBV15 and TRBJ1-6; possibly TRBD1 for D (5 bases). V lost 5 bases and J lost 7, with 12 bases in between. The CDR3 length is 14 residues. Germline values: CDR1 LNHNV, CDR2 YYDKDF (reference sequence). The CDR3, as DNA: TGTGCCACCAGCGGACAATCAGGCAATTCACCCCTCCACTTT. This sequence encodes CATSGQSGNSPLHF.

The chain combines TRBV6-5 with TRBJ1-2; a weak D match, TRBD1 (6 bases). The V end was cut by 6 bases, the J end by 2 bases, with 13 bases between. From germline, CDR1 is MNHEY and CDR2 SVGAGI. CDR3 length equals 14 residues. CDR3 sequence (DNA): TGTGCCAGCAGGGCCCAAGGGGGGAACTATGGCTACACCTTC. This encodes CASRAQGGNYGYTF.

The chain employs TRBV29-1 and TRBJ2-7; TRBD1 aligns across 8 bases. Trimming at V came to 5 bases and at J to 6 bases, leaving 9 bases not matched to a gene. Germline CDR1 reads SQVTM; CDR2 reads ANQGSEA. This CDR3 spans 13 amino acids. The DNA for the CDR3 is TGCAGCGTTAAGGACAGGGAAGCCAGCGAGCAGTACTTC. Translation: CSVKDREASEQYF.

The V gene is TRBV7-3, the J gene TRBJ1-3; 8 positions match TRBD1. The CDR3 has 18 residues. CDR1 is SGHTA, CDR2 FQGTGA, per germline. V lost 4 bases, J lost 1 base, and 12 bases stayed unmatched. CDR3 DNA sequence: TGTGCCAGCAGCTCTCGACAGGGGATTTTGCTGTCTGGAAACACCATATATTTT. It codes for CASSSRQGILLSGNTIYF.

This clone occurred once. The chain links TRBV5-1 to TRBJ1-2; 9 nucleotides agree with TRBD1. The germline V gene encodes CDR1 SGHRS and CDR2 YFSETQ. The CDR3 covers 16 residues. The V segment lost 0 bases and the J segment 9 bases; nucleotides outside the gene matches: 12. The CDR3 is CASSLVGTGFATSYTF. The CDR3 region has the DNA TGCGCCAGCAGCTTGGTCGGGACAGGGTTCGCTACGAGCTACACCTTC. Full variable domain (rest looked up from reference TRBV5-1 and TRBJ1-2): KAGVTQTPRYLIKTRGQQVTLSCSPISGHRSVSWYQQTPGQGLQFLFEYFSETQRNKGNFPGRFSGRQFSNSRSEMNVSTLELGDSALYLCASSLVGTGFATSYTFGSGTRLTVV.

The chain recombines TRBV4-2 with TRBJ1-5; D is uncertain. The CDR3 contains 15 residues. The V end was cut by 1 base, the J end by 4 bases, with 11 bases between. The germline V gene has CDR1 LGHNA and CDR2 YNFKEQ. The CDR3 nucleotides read TGTGCCAGCAGCCAAGTGTGGGCTGGGAATCAGCCCCAGCATTTT. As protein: CASSQVWAGNQPQHF.

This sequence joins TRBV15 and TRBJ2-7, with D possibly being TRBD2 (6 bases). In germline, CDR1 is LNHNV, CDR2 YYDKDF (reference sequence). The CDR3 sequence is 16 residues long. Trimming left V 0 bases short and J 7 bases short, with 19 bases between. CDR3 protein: CATSRDDRGTASEQYF. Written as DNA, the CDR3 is TGTGCCACCAGCAGAGATGATCGCGGGACGGCCTCTGAGCAGTACTTC.

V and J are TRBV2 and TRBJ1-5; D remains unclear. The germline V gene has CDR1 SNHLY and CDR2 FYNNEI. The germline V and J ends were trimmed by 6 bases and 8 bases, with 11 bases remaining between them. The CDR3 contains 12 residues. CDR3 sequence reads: CASSPWGEPQHF. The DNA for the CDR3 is TGTGCCAGCAGCCCCTGGGGAGAGCCCCAGCATTTT. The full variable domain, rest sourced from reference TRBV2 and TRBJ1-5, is EPEVTQTPSHQVTQMGQEVILRCVPISNHLYFYWYRQILGQKVEFLVSFYNNEISEKSEIFDDQFSVERPDGSNFTLKIRSTKLEDSAMYFCASSPWGEPQHFGDGTRLSIL.

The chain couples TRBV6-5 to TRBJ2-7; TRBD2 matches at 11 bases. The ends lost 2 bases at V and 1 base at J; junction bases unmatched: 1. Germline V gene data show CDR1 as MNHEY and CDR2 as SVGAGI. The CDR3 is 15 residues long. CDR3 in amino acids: CASSYASGRSYEQYF. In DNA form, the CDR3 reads TGTGCCAGCAGTTACGCTAGCGGGAGGTCCTACGAGCAGTACTTC.

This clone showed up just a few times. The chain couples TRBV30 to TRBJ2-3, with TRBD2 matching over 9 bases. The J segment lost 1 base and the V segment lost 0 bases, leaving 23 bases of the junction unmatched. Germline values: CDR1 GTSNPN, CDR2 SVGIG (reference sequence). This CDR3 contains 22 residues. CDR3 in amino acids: CAWSVDARRLAGSLLGTDTQYF. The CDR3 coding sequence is TGTGCCTGGAGTGTAGACGCCCGAAGGCTAGCGGGAAGCCTACTGGGCACAGATACGCAGTATTTT.